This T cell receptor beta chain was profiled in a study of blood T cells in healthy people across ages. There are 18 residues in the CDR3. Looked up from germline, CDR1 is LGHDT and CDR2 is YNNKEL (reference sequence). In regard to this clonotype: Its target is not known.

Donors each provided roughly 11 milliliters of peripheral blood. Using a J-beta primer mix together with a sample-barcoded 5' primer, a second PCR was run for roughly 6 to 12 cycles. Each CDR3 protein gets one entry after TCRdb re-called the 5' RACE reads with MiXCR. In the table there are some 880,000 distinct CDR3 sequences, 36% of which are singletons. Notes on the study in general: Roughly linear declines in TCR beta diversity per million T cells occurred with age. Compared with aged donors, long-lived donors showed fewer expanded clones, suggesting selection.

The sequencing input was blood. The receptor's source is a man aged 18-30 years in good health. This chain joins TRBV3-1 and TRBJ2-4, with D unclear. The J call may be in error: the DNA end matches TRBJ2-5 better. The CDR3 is CASSQRWLGAVFWETQYF. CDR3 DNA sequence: TGTGCCAGCAGCCAAAGATGGCTAGGTGCGGTGTTTTGGGAGACCCAGTACTTC.